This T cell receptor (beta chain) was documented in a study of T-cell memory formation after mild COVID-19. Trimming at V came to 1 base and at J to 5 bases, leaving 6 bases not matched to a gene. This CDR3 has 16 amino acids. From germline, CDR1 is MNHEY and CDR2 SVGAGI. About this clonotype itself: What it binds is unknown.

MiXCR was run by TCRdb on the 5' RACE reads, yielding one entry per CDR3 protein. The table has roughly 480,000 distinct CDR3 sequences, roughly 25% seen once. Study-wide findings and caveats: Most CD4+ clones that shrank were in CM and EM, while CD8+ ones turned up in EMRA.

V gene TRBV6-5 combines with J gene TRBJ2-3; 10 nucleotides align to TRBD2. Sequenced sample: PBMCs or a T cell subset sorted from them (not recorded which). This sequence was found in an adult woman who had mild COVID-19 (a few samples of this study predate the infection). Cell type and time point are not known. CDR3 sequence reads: CASSYWSGRAGDTQYF. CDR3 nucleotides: TGTGCCAGCAGTTACTGGAGCGGGAGGGCCGGAGATACGCAGTATTTT.